The 6 T cell receptor beta chains in this list originate from one sample, sequenced in a study of identical twins. TCRdb independently ran MiXCR on the 5' RACE reads; one entry per CDR3 protein. The data contain 550,000 to 700,000 distinct CDR3 sequences, 20% to 25% of them singletons. The same specimen was also included in a second study, on T cells expressing NK-cell markers.

Material for sequencing was PBMCs. The receptor source for this set is a woman between 18 and 30 years old in good health.

V gene TRBV11-1 combines with J gene TRBJ2-4; unclear D gene. CDR1 is SGHAT, CDR2 FQDESV, per germline (reference sequence). The V end lost 2 bases, the J end lost 2 bases, and 7 bases lay between the germline ends. This CDR3 is built from 14 residues. As DNA, the CDR3 is TGTGCCAGCAGCTTAAACCCAACCAAAAACATTCAGTACTTC. It translates to CASSLNPTKNIQYF.

The V call is TRBV18, the J call TRBJ2-7; D call uncertain. This CDR3 has 14 residues. V shed 0 bases and J shed 5 bases, with 11 bases lying between them. Germline-derived CDR1 and CDR2 are KGHSH and LQKENI. The CDR3 DNA reads as TGTGCCAGCTCACCACCTTCTCATCGGGACGAGCAGTACTTC. The encoded protein is CASSPPSHRDEQYF.

The sample holds many counts of this clonotype. The genes are TRBV29-1 and TRBJ1-1, with 9 nucleotides matching TRBD1. V was clipped by 4 bases and J by 6 bases; unmatched bases: 15. Germline values: CDR1 SQVTM, CDR2 ANQGSEA. This CDR3 has 16 residues. The CDR3 region is CSVGYLSTGGKAEAFF. The CDR3 DNA reads TGCAGCGTTGGTTACCTTTCGACAGGGGGGAAGGCTGAAGCTTTCTTT.

This clonotype was recorded a few times. The CDR3 bases are TGCGCCAGCAGTGATACAGAGACGAATGAAAAACTGTTTTTT. This encodes CASSDTETNEKLFF. V usage is TRBV10-1 and J usage is TRBJ1-4, with no clear D. The CDR3 loop spans 14 amino acids. Looked up from germline, CDR1 is WNHNN and CDR2 is SYGVQD (reference sequence). Trimming cost V 3 bases and J 5 bases, with 10 bases left between them.

This sequence joins TRBV12-3 or TRBV12-4 and TRBJ2-2; tentatively, D is TRBD1 (6 bases). The germline V and J ends were trimmed by 5 bases and 4 bases, with 14 bases remaining between them. This CDR3 has 15 residues. The CDR3 protein is CASSQRTVGTGELFF. The CDR3 nucleotides read TGTGCCAGCAGTCAGCGGACAGTCGGCACCGGGGAGCTGTTTTTT.

This rearrangement joins TRBV10-2 to TRBJ2-7; 8 nucleotides match TRBD1. Per germline, CDR1 WSHSY and CDR2 SAAADI. There are 13 residues in the CDR3. Germline trimming cut 6 bases from V and 6 bases from J; bases unmatched to any gene: 7. CDR3 sequence reads: CASSLRGLFEQYF. CDR3 nucleotides: TGCGCCAGCAGCCTCAGGGGGCTTTTCGAGCAGTACTTC.